These 16 T cell receptor beta chains share one sample of origin, sequenced in a study of CD8 T cells in Susac syndrome. RNA was extracted with the RNeasy kit, and a quantity of roughly 0.45 to 1 ug was reverse transcribed using random hexamers. TCRdb analysed the immunoSEQ multiplex PCR reads with MiXCR anew, one entry per CDR3 protein. The table has more than 95,000 distinct CDR3 sequences, around 94% seen once. Sequenced input: CD4+ T cells from PBMCs. These receptors all stem from a human donor in good health.

The chain carries TRBV10-1 and TRBJ2-1, with D perhaps matching TRBD1 or TRBD2 (5 bases each). V lost 7 bases, J lost 6 bases, and 10 bases lay in between. This CDR3 region has 12 residues. Germline V CDR1 and CDR2: WNHNN, SYGVQD (reference sequence). The CDR3 here is CASNGDGNEQFF. CDR3 DNA sequence: TGCGCCAGCAACGGGGACGGCAATGAGCAGTTCTTC.

The J gene is TRBJ2-3, the V gene TRBV2; 14 bases are shared with TRBD2. The germline CDR1 and CDR2 sequences are SNHLY and FYNNEI. The CDR3 spans 20 residues. V was pared by 4 bases and J by 2 bases, with 14 bases of the junction left unmatched. The DNA for the CDR3 is TGTGCCAGCAGTGGCGGCAGACTAGCGGGAGGGCACCTCAACACAGATACGCAGTATTTT. Protein: CASSGGRLAGGHLNTDTQYF. The variable domain in full, completed from reference TRBV2 and TRBJ2-3, reads EPEVTQTPSHQVTQMGQEVILRCVPISNHLYFYWYRQILGQKVEFLVSFYNNEISEKSEIFDDQFSVERPDGSNFTLKIRSTKLEDSAMYFCASSGGRLAGGHLNTDTQYFGPGTRLTVL.

The chain joins TRBV4-3 to TRBJ2-5; D is possibly TRBD1 (7 bases). V gave up 6 bases and J gave up 7 bases, with 21 bases separating them. The germline CDR1 and CDR2 sequences are LGHNA and YSLEER. This CDR3 contains 15 residues. In nucleotides, the CDR3 is TGCGCCAGCAGAGCCCAGACAGGGCTGGGAGGGACCCAGTACTTC. As protein: CASRAQTGLGGTQYF.

The chain uses TRBV2 and TRBJ2-3; TRBD1 agrees at 9 bases. This CDR3 comprises 15 residues. The germline V gene has CDR1 SNHLY and CDR2 FYNNEI. V trimming: 8 bases; J trimming: 2 bases; junction bases outside the gene matches: 8. The CDR3, as DNA: TGTGCCAGCGCAGGACAGGGGATCGTCACAGATACGCAGTATTTT. Amino acids: CASAGQGIVTDTQYF.

This chain connects TRBV7-9 to TRBJ2-2; 11 positions agree with TRBD1. Trimming removed 6 bases from V and 6 bases from J; junction bases left unmatched: 9. Germline V lookup: CDR1 SEHNR, CDR2 FQNEAQ (reference sequence). The CDR3 runs to 16 residues. CDR3 in DNA: TGTGCCAGCAGGAGCCGGGGGACAGGGGGATCCGGGGAGCTGTTTTTT. Its translation: CASRSRGTGGSGELFF. The complete variable domain, with remaining parts taken from reference TRBV7-9 and TRBJ2-2, reads DTGVSQNPRHKITKRGQNVTFRCDPISEHNRLYWYRQTLGQGPEFLTYFQNEAQLEKSRLLSDRFSAERPKGSFSTLEIQRTEQGDSAMYLCASRSRGTGGSGELFFGEGSRLTVL.

This clonotype was recorded once. The chain recombines TRBV29-1 with TRBJ2-7, with a tentative D call TRBD1 (6 bases). This CDR3 contains 13 residues. Trimming shortened V by 4 bases and J by 1 base, and 11 bases separated the two germline ends. Germline assignment: CDR1 SQVTM and CDR2 ANQGSEA. CDR3 DNA sequence: TGCAGCGTTGCGTGGCAGGGGTCCTACGAGCAGTACTTC. Translating gives CSVAWQGSYEQYF.

This chain connects TRBV20-1 to TRBJ2-7; 13 positions agree with TRBD2. The CDR3 loop spans 13 amino acids. Germline trimming cut 7 bases from V and 6 bases from J; bases unmatched to any gene: 6. Germline CDR1 is DFQATT and CDR2 is SNEGSKA (reference sequence). Here the CDR3 reads CSVRTSGRSEQYF. CDR3 DNA sequence: TGCAGTGTTAGGACTAGCGGGAGAAGCGAGCAGTACTTC.

This clonotype has a single count. V usage is TRBV2 and J usage is TRBJ2-1; no clear D gene. The V end lost 3 bases, the J end lost 5 bases, and 5 bases lay between the germline ends. The CDR3 extends over 12 amino acids. Per the germline V gene, CDR1 is SNHLY and CDR2 is FYNNEI. This chain's CDR3 is CASSDQDNEQFF. The CDR3 DNA reads TGTGCCAGCAGTGACCAGGACAATGAGCAGTTCTTC.

The V gene is TRBV4-1, the J gene TRBJ1-5; perhaps TRBD1 as D (5 bases). Germline lookup yields CDR1 MGHRA and CDR2 YSYEKL. The CDR3 is 13 residues long. V was cut by 3 bases and J by 6 bases, with 9 bases left in between. This chain's CDR3 is CASSQGVGQPQHF. DNA of the CDR3: TGCGCCAGCAGCCAGGGGGTCGGTCAGCCCCAGCATTTT.

The chain carries TRBV6-2 or TRBV6-3 and TRBJ1-4; D remains ambiguous. The CDR3 contains 14 residues. The V end lost 7 bases, the J end lost 6 bases, and 15 bases lay between the germline ends. From germline, CDR1 is MNHEY and CDR2 SVGEGT. CDR3 nucleotide sequence: TGTGCCAGCAACAATGACGGCAGATATGAAAAACTGTTTTTT. Translated, it gives CASNNDGRYEKLFF.

Here the CDR3 DNA reads TGTGCCACCAGTGAATCCGGGACAGGGGGGCAAGAGACCCAGTACTTC. Amino acids: CATSESGTGGQETQYF. The chain carries TRBV24-1 and TRBJ2-5, with 11 bases that match TRBD1. CDR1 is KGHDR and CDR2 is SFDVKD in the germline V gene. The CDR3 length is 16 residues. Unmatched junction bases numbered 5, after V lost 4 bases and J lost 2 bases.

The J gene is TRBJ2-7, the V gene TRBV5-1, with D maybe TRBD2 (7 bases). CDR1 and CDR2 (germline): SGHRS, YFSETQ. There are 15 residues in the CDR3. Trimming removed 5 bases at V and 5 bases at J, with 20 bases between. The CDR3 nucleotides are TGCGCCAGCAGTCGGGGGGCGCCGAATGCCCACGAGCAGTACTTC. Translating it yields CASSRGAPNAHEQYF.

The chain employs TRBV12-3 or TRBV12-4 and TRBJ2-7, with D perhaps matching TRBD2 (6 bases). With 3 bases removed from V and 5 bases from J, the gap between germline ends came to 17 bases. This CDR3 contains 15 residues. The CDR3 here is CASSFPSAGRNEQYF. In DNA form, the CDR3 reads TGTGCCAGCAGTTTCCCCTCCGCGGGGCGGAACGAGCAGTACTTC.

The gene calls are TRBV18 and TRBJ1-3; D remains unclear. CDR3 size: 12 residues. V lost 2 bases to trimming and J lost 7 bases, with 6 bases between them. Germline CDR1 reads KGHSH; CDR2 reads LQKENI. This CDR3 is CASSPNRNTIYF. CDR3 nucleotides: TGTGCCAGCTCACCAAATCGGAACACCATATATTTT.

The J gene is TRBJ2-7, the V gene TRBV4-1; D is perhaps TRBD1 (6 bases). The germline gives CDR1 MGHRA, CDR2 YSYEKL. The CDR3 contains 14 residues. V lost 3 bases and J lost 4, with 13 bases in between. The CDR3 loop is CASSHRYRVYEQYF. The DNA of the CDR3 is TGCGCCAGCAGCCACCGGTACAGGGTTTACGAGCAGTACTTC.

The chain has TRBV5-5 and TRBJ1-2; 10 nucleotides align to TRBD1. Trimming at V came to 4 bases and at J to 8 bases, leaving 5 bases not matched to a gene. The CDR3 is 13 amino acids. CDR1 and CDR2 (germline): SGHKS, YYEKEE (reference sequence). The CDR3 protein is CASSLTGGKGYTF. In DNA form, the CDR3 reads TGTGCCAGCAGCCTGACAGGGGGCAAAGGCTACACCTTC.